The TCR beta chain under discussion was sequenced for a study of cytomegalovirus exposure and HLA in healthy donors. The CDR3 runs 15 residues. Germline V gene sequence: CDR1 KGHSH, CDR2 LQKENI. With 3 bases removed from V and 4 bases from J, the gap between germline ends came to 15 bases. In the PCR, 60 Vbeta and 13 Jbeta primers were used. Sequencing used immunoSEQ multiplex PCR; TCRdb keeps in-frame clones, though not all of them. The table shows 180,000 or so clones, with more than 75% occurring only once. The TCR sequence derives from a woman in her twenties or thirties in good health and CMV-seropositive. The sequenced material came from PBMCs. The gene calls are TRBV18 and TRBJ2-5; TRBD2 is a possible D gene (5 bases). The CDR3 protein is CASSPLGGLVETQYF. The CDR3 DNA reads as TGTGCCAGCTCACCTCTCGGAGGACTGGTAGAGACCCAGTACTTC. The full variable domain, in which reference TRBV18 and TRBJ2-5 provide the parts outside the CDR3, is NAGVMQNPRHLVRRRGQEARLRCSPMKGHSHVYWYRQLPEEGLKFMVYLQKENIIDESGMPKERFSAEFPKEGPSILRIQQVVRGDSAAYFCASSPLGGLVETQYFGPGTRLLVL.